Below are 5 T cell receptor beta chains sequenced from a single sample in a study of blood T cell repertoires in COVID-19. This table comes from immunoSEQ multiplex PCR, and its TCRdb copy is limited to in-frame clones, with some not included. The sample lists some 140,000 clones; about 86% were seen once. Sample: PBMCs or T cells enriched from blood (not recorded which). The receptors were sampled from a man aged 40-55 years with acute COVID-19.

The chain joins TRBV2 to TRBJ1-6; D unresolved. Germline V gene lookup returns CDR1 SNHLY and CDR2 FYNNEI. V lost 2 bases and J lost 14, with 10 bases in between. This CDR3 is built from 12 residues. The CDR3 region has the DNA TGTGCCAGCAGTGAAACAGATCAGACCCTCCACTTT. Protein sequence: CASSETDQTLHF.

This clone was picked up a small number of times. The CDR3 is CASSLLRSEAFF. CDR3 in DNA: TGTGCCAGCAGCTTGCTCAGATCTGAAGCTTTCTTT. V gene TRBV5-4 combines with J gene TRBJ1-1; D is unresolved. Germline V CDR1 and CDR2: SGHNT, YYREEE (reference sequence). The CDR3 covers 12 residues. V was shortened by 1 base and J by 6 bases, with 7 bases between the two germline ends.

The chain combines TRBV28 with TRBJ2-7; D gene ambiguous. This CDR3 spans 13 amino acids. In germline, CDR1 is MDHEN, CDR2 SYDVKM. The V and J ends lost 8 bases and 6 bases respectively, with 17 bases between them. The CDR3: CASGLVQVREQYF. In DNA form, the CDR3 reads TGTGCCAGCGGTCTAGTACAAGTTCGCGAGCAGTACTTC.

Here the CDR3 DNA reads TGTGCCAGCAGCTCAGGGACTAGCGGGAGCGTCCGCACAGATACGCAGTATTTT. Protein: CASSSGTSGSVRTDTQYF. The J gene is TRBJ2-3, the V gene TRBV3-1 (or the pseudogene TRBV3-2); 14 bases agree with TRBD2. Germline lookup yields CDR1 LGHDT and CDR2 YNNKEL (reference sequence). The V gene end was trimmed by 5 bases and the J gene end by 1 base; junction bases not matched to a gene: 8. The CDR3 is made up of 18 amino acids.

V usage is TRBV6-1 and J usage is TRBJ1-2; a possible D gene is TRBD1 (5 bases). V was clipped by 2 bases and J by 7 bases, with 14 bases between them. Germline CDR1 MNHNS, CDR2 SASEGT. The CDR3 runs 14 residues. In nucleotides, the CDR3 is TGTGCCAGCAGTGAAAGGGAGGGGTCCGGTGGCTACACCTTC. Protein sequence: CASSEREGSGGYTF.